The clone carrying this TCR beta chain was counted a few times. The data are from a study of blood T cells in healthy people across ages. A second about 7 to 11 cycle PCR used barcoded and J-beta primers. TCRdb processed the 5' RACE reads anew with MiXCR; each CDR3 protein has one entry. The sample lists over 600,000 distinct CDR3 sequences; just over 55% were seen once. Whenever a sample was processed, at least 7 million PBMCs were isolated. This CDR3 has 14 residues. Germline CDR1 reads SQVTM; CDR2 reads ANQGSEA. V lost 6 bases to trimming and J lost 13 bases, with 25 bases between them. This clonotype was obtained from a middle-aged man in good health. The sequenced sample was blood. The gene calls are TRBV29-1 and TRBJ2-1, with D perhaps given as TRBD1 or TRBD2 (5 bases each). The CDR3 nucleotides are TGCAGCGTGGGCAGGTTGGGGGTGCAGAGCAAACAGTTCTTC. Amino acids: CSVGRLGVQSKQFF.